This T cell receptor (beta chain) stems from a study of blood T cell repertoires in COVID-19. Across the whole study: The samples span acute and convalescent COVID-19 from the United States, Italy and Spain.

V was shortened by 7 bases and J by 0 bases, with 16 bases between the two germline ends. The CDR3 has 15 amino acids. CDR1 and CDR2 (germline): LGHNT, FRNRAP. Under the authors' procedure: Cell counts per sample came from amplifying reference gene primers. Only in-frame clones appear in the TCRdb table, and some are missing; sequencing was by immunoSEQ multiplex PCR. V and J calls and clone size are given by that table; D and trimming were obtained from the DNA. This table has about 220,000 clones, around 81% appearing once. The chain uses TRBV12-5 and TRBJ2-7; D unclear. The clonotype originates from a human donor in a cohort sampled during active COVID-19. Sequencing was performed on peripheral blood. The CDR3 loop reads CASDNCEVSSYEQYF. CDR3 bases: TGTGCTAGTGATAATTGTGAGGTTAGCTCCTACGAGCAGTACTTC.